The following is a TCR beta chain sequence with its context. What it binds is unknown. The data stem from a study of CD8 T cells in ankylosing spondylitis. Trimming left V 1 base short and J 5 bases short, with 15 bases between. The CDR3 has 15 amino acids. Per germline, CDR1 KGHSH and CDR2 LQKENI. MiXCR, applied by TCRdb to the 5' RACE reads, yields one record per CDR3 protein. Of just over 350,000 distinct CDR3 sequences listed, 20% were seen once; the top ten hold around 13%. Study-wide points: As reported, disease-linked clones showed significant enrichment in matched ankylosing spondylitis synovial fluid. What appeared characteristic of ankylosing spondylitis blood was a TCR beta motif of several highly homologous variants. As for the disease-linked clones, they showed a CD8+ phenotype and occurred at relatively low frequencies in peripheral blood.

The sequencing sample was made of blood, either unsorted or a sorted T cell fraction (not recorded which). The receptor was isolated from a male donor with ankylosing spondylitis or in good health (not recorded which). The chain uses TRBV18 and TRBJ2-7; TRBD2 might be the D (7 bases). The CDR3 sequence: CASSPQGGKMDEQYF. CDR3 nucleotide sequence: TGTGCCAGCTCACCACAGGGGGGGAAGATGGACGAGCAGTACTTC.